The 22 T cell receptor beta chains listed next were all sequenced from one sample in a study of blood T cell repertoires in COVID-19. The protocol was immunoSEQ multiplex PCR, while the TCRdb copy is restricted to in-frame clones and leaves out a portion. The sample has about 88,000 clones, 85% to 90% seen once. The sample consisted of peripheral blood. The source is a woman in her 70s with acute or convalescent COVID-19.

The chain recombines TRBV11-2 with TRBJ2-2; 9 bases fit TRBD2. This CDR3 comprises 17 residues. V lost 5 bases and J lost 7; bases outside the gene matches: 14. CDR1 and CDR2 (germline): SGHAT, FQNNGV. CDR3 residues: CASSPPAGGERGGELFF. The CDR3 DNA follows: TGTGCCAGCAGCCCCCCAGCGGGGGGAGAACGTGGCGGGGAGCTGTTTTTT.

This chain links TRBV19 with TRBJ1-4, with D possibly TRBD1 on 6 matching bases. CDR1 is LNHDA, CDR2 SQIVND, per germline (reference sequence). CDR3 length: 15 residues. Trimming left V 3 bases short and J 7 bases short, with 15 bases between. The CDR3 is CASSMGAGPGEKLFF. The CDR3 region has the DNA TGTGCCAGTAGTATGGGGGCAGGCCCTGGTGAAAAACTGTTTTTT.

The chain links TRBV30 to TRBJ1-5; D is possibly TRBD1 (6 bases). V was clipped by 2 bases and J by 6 bases, with 8 bases between them. The germline V gene encodes CDR1 GTSNPN and CDR2 SVGIG (reference sequence). This CDR3 spans 12 amino acids. CDR3 in amino acids: CAWSKGGQPQHF. The CDR3 DNA follows: TGTGCCTGGAGTAAAGGGGGTCAGCCCCAGCATTTT.

This chain links TRBV19 with TRBJ1-6; 8 positions agree with TRBD1. Germline CDR1 is LNHDA and CDR2 is SQIVND (reference sequence). Germline trimming cut 10 bases from V and 8 bases from J; bases unmatched to any gene: 7. The CDR3 has 13 residues. The CDR3 reads CATQDREYSPLHF. DNA for the CDR3: TGTGCCACCCAGGACAGGGAGTATTCACCCCTCCACTTT.

This chain connects TRBV6-5 to TRBJ1-1, with a weak D call TRBD1 (5 bases). Trimming shortened V by 5 bases and J by 3 bases, and 16 bases separated the two germline ends. The CDR3 loop spans 15 amino acids. The germline gives CDR1 MNHEY, CDR2 SVGAGI. CDR3 sequence: CASSISGIFDTEAFF. The CDR3 DNA reads TGTGCCAGCAGTATCTCAGGGATTTTCGACACTGAAGCTTTCTTT.

J is TRBJ2-1 and V is TRBV5-4; 15 positions agree with TRBD2. Trimming cost V 2 bases and J 4 bases; bases outside gene matches: 7. The CDR3 length is 18 residues. Per the germline V gene, CDR1 is SGHNT and CDR2 is YYREEE (reference sequence). The CDR3 DNA sequence: TGTGCCAGCAGCTTTCGAGGACTAGCGGGGGGGCCATACAATGAGCAGTTCTTC. This sequence encodes CASSFRGLAGGPYNEQFF.

The V and J genes are TRBV2 and TRBJ2-5, with D unresolved. With 1 base removed from V and 2 bases from J, the gap between germline ends came to 8 bases. Per germline, CDR1 SNHLY and CDR2 FYNNEI. The CDR3 has 14 amino acids. As DNA, the CDR3 is TGTGCCAGCAGTGAAGTGGGCCGGCAAGAGACCCAGTACTTC. It specifies CASSEVGRQETQYF.

The gene calls are TRBV24-1 and TRBJ2-7; TRBD1 agrees at 9 bases. The length of the CDR3 is 11 residues. Germline lookup yields CDR1 KGHDR and CDR2 SFDVKD. CDR3: CATPTPGQGDV. In DNA form, the CDR3 reads TGTGCCACCCCTACTCCGGGACAGGGCGACGTC.

The genes are TRBV12-3 or TRBV12-4 and TRBJ2-7; 7 positions match TRBD2. The CDR3 loop spans 12 amino acids. Trimming took 3 bases from V and 6 from J; bases not matched to a gene: 2. The CDR3 nucleotides read TGTGCCAGCAGTTTGGGGGGGTCCGAGCAGTACGTC. Protein: CASSLGGSEQYV.

The DNA for the CDR3 is TGTGCCAGCAGCTCCCCGGGGGGCCGTGATACGCAGTATTTT. Translation: CASSSPGGRDTQYF. The rearrangement joins TRBV7-2 to TRBJ2-3, with a possible D match to TRBD2 (7 bases). The V gene lost 4 bases and the J gene lost 6 bases, with 14 bases spanning the gap. CDR1 SGHTA and CDR2 FQGNSA come from the germline V gene. The length of the CDR3 is 14 residues.

The chain carries TRBV5-1 and TRBJ2-3; 10 positions agree with TRBD2. CDR3 length: 19 amino acids. Germline CDR1 SGHRS, CDR2 YFSETQ. V dropped 0 bases and J dropped 3; count of bases not matched to a gene: 13. CDR3 sequence (DNA): TGCGCCAGCAGCTTGGAAGGGCGTTCTAGCGGGAGAGGAACAGATACGCAGTATTTT. It encodes CASSLEGRSSGRGTDTQYF.

This chain uses TRBV13 with TRBJ1-3; no clear D. The CDR3 has 15 amino acids. The V gene's germline CDR1 is PRHDT and CDR2 FYEKMQ (reference sequence). Trimming shortened V by 1 base and J by 0 bases, and 7 bases separated the two germline ends. The CDR3 sequence is CASSLVAGSGNTIYF. CDR3 coding DNA: TGTGCCAGCAGCTTAGTCGCGGGCTCTGGAAACACCATATATTTT.

The J gene is TRBJ2-1, the V gene TRBV7-2; the match to TRBD2 covers 9 bases. The length of the CDR3 is 19 residues. Unmatched junction bases numbered 17, after V lost 3 bases and J lost 5 bases. From germline, CDR1 is SGHTA and CDR2 FQGNSA. The CDR3 DNA sequence: TGTGCCAGCAGCTTTCTGGTTCGGGGTGCGGGAGGGTTGAACAATGAGCAGTTCTTC. Translation gives CASSFLVRGAGGLNNEQFF.

The chain joins TRBV12-3 or TRBV12-4 to TRBJ2-1; no clear D. Trimming took off 5 bases at V and 5 bases at J, with 10 bases between the two ends. This CDR3 contains 13 residues. CDR3 sequence: CASSPRMDNEQFF. The CDR3, as DNA: TGTGCCAGCAGTCCTAGGATGGACAATGAGCAGTTCTTC.

The chain recombines TRBV7-7 with TRBJ2-2; unclear D gene. V dropped 5 bases and J dropped 5 bases, with 6 bases sitting between them. This CDR3 contains 12 residues. Germline V CDR1 and CDR2: SSHAT, FNYEAQ (reference sequence). The CDR3 here is CASSPGTGELFF. The CDR3 coding sequence is TGTGCCAGCAGCCCAGGAACCGGGGAGCTGTTTTTT.

This chain connects TRBV11-3 to TRBJ2-5; D may be TRBD1 (7 bases). Germline V gene sequence: CDR1 SGHNT, CDR2 YENEEA. V was trimmed by 0 bases and J by 5 bases, leaving 16 bases between them. CDR3 length: 16 amino acids. CDR3 in amino acids: CASSLDHLTGRETQYF. In DNA, the CDR3 is TGTGCCAGCAGCTTAGATCACCTGACAGGGAGGGAGACCCAGTACTTC.

The genes are TRBV7-8 and TRBJ2-1, with D possibly TRBD1 on 5 matching bases. Trimming shortened V by 1 base and J by 5 bases, and 27 bases separated the two germline ends. Germline V gives CDR1 SGHVS, CDR2 FQNEAQ. The CDR3 extends over 20 amino acids. In DNA, the CDR3 is TGTGCCAGCAGCTTAGAAGGGTCCCCACGGGCAAGGGGTATGCACAATGAGCAGTTCTTC. As protein: CASSLEGSPRARGMHNEQFF.

V usage is TRBV9 and J usage is TRBJ1-1; 10 positions match TRBD1. The CDR3 extends over 15 amino acids. Germline assignment: CDR1 SGDLS and CDR2 YYNGEE. With 0 bases clipped from V and 3 bases from J, the junction kept 2 bases outside the gene matches. In nucleotides, the CDR3 is TGTGCCAGCAGCGTAGGACAGGGGGCCTACACTGAAGCTTTCTTT. This translates into CASSVGQGAYTEAFF.

The chain uses TRBV7-9 and TRBJ2-5; TRBD2 aligns across 7 bases. The ends lost 4 bases at V and 5 bases at J; junction bases unmatched: 19. The CDR3 length is 18 residues. CDR1 SEHNR and CDR2 FQNEAQ come from the germline V gene (reference sequence). CDR3 residues: CASSYQTWTRGEEETQYF. CDR3 DNA sequence: TGTGCCAGCAGCTACCAAACTTGGACTAGAGGGGAGGAGGAGACCCAGTACTTC.

This chain uses TRBV6-5 with TRBJ1-6; D call uncertain. Trimming removed 6 bases from V and 7 bases from J, with 7 bases in between. CDR3 length equals 12 residues. The germline V gene encodes CDR1 MNHEY and CDR2 SVGAGI. CDR3 sequence: CASRPQNSPLHF. In DNA, the CDR3 is TGTGCCAGCAGACCACAAAATTCACCCCTCCACTTT.

The genes are TRBV5-1 and TRBJ2-1; TRBD2 might be the D (5 bases). Trimming removed 0 bases from V and 6 bases from J, with 10 bases in between. Germline V lookup: CDR1 SGHRS, CDR2 YFSETQ. This CDR3 contains 14 residues. This chain's CDR3 is CASSLAYAGNEQFF. The DNA for the CDR3 is TGCGCCAGCAGCTTGGCCTATGCGGGCAATGAGCAGTTCTTC.

The chain carries TRBV21-1 and TRBJ2-7; TRBD2 is the table's D call and was not checked against the DNA. TRBV21-1 is deemed a pseudogene. The CDR3 covers 14 residues. CDR3 nucleotide sequence: TGTGCCAGCAGCAAAAAGAGGGCGTTTGACGAGCAGTACGTC. Translated: CASSKKRAFDEQYV.